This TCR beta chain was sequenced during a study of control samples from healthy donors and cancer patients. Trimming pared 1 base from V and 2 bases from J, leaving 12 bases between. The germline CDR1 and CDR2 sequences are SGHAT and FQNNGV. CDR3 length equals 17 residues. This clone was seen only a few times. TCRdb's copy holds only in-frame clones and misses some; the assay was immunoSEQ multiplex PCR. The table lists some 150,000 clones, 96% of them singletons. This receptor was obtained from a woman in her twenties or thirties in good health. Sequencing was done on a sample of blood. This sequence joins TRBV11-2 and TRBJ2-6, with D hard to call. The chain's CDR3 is CASSLAWGTTGANVLTF. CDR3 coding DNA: TGTGCCAGCAGCTTAGCGTGGGGAACTACTGGGGCCAACGTCCTGACTTTC.